Listed below are T cell receptor beta chains from one sample, sequenced in a study of blood T cell repertoires in COVID-19. Sequencing was performed with immunoSEQ multiplex PCR; in TCRdb, only in-frame clones are kept and a portion is missing. The data show 250,000 to 350,000 clones, roughly 89% seen once. Specimen: PBMCs or T cells enriched from blood (not recorded which). These receptors originate from a woman aged 18-29 years who had recovered from COVID-19. Both conserved end residues are part of each CDR3. The order of the fields is J gene, D gene, V gene, clone size, CDR3 DNA, CDR3 protein. A D gene is named only where the DNA matches it firmly. Only part of the rows carry a size: once, few, many, or a class if the clone is expanded.

TRBJ1-1 | NA | TRBV3-1/TRBV3-2 | NA | TGTGCCAGCAGTTTTTTCTTCCGGGAGAAGGGTGAAGCTTTCTTT | CASSFFFREKGEAFF
TRBJ1-2 | TRBD1 | TRBV28 | NA | TGTGCCAGCAGTCCTCTGGACAGGCCGGAGGGCTACACCTTC | CASSPLDRPEGYTF
TRBJ2-3 | TRBD2 | TRBV6-5 | NA | TGTGCCACCACAGCGGGGGTCACAGATACGCAGTATTTT | CATTAGVTDTQYF
TRBJ1-5 | NA | TRBV19 | NA | TGTGCCAGTAGGACTAGCAGGGCGAATCAGCCCCAGCATTTT | CASRTSRANQPQHF
TRBJ1-2 | TRBD1 | TRBV6-5 | few | TGTGCCAGCAACCTAAGGACAGGGGACTATGGCTACACCTTC | CASNLRTGDYGYTF
TRBJ1-1 | NA | TRBV10-1 | NA | TGCGCCAGCAGTGAATGGGCGGGCACTGAAGCTTTCTTT | CASSEWAGTEAFF
TRBJ2-7 | TRBD2 | TRBV27 | NA | TGTGCCAGCAGTTTTACAGCGGGAGGAGTCGAGCAGTACTTC | CASSFTAGGVEQYF
TRBJ2-5 | NA | TRBV6-2/TRBV6-3 | NA | TGTGCCAGCAGTTACGGGAGGCGGGCCTACTTC | CASSYGRRAYF
TRBJ1-5 | NA | TRBV28 | NA | TGTGCCAGCAGTTTTCTTTCTAGCAATCAGCCCCAGCATTTT | CASSFLSSNQPQHF
TRBJ1-3 | NA | TRBV14 | NA | TGTGCCAGCAGCCTTCACGGGAACTCTGGAAACACCATATATTTT | CASSLHGNSGNTIYF
TRBJ1-1 | NA | TRBV9 | few | TGTGCCAGCAGCGTAAGGCAGGGCCCGGACAACACTGAAGCTTTCTTT | CASSVRQGPDNTEAFF
TRBJ1-1 | NA | TRBV21-1 | NA | TGTGCCAGCAGCAAATCCGTCATTCACAGGGGGCTTTTTATGAACACTGAAGCTTTCTTT | CASSKSVIHRGLFMNTEAFF
TRBJ1-1 | NA | TRBV10-3 | NA | TGTGCCATCAGTGAGTCCGGGAACACTGAAGCTTTCTTT | CAISESGNTEAFF